Listed below are T cell receptor beta chains from one sample, sequenced in a study of beta chain features in type 1 diabetes. The method was immunoSEQ multiplex PCR; TCRdb's version includes in-frame clones alone and lacks a portion of them. This table has roughly 500,000 clones, approximately 31% appearing once. The sequenced material came from naive CD4+ T cells from blood. The receptors originated from a man aged 18 to 30 in good health. The CDR3 runs from the conserved cysteine through the conserved F or W. A D gene is named only where the DNA matches it firmly. For some rows the clone size is stated as once, few or many, or as a class when expanded; others skip it.

-,TRBJ2-1,-,TRBV2,CASSSGLEQFF,TGTGCCAGCAGTTCAGGGTTAGAGCAGTTCTTC
-,TRBJ2-5,TRBD2,TRBV5-4,CAGSGGKETQYF,TGTGCCGGTAGCGGGGGCAAAGAGACCCAGTACTTC
few,TRBJ2-7,-,TRBV29-1,CSVEDLAGNTYEQYF,TGCAGCGTTGAAGATCTCGCGGGTAATACCTACGAGCAGTACTTC
-,TRBJ2-3,TRBD1,TRBV6-5,CASSYRDRSTDTQYF,TGTGCCAGCAGTTACCGGGACAGAAGCACAGATACGCAGTATTTT
few,TRBJ2-1,-,TRBV30,CAWLDNNEQFF,TGTGCCTGGCTGGACAACAATGAGCAGTTCTTC
-,TRBJ2-7,TRBD2,TRBV20-1,CSAPTSHEQYF,TGCAGTGCGCCGACTAGCCACGAGCAGTACTTC
-,TRBJ2-1,TRBD2,TRBV30,CAWSVVGTRKEQFF,TGTGCCTGGAGTGTAGTTGGGACTAGGAAGGAGCAGTTCTTC
-,TRBJ2-7,-,TRBV29-1,CSVELSHEQYF,TGCAGCGTCGAATTGTCCCACGAGCAGTACTTC
few,TRBJ2-3,-,TRBV29-1,CSVRDGNTDTQYF,TGCAGCGTTCGGGACGGTAACACAGATACGCAGTATTTT
few,TRBJ2-3,TRBD1,TRBV28,CASSWDRGVADTQYF,TGTGCCAGCAGTTGGGACAGGGGCGTCGCAGATACGCAGTATTTT
-,TRBJ2-3,TRBD2,TRBV4-2,CASSQAGGGYTDTQYF,TGTGCCAGCAGCCAAGCTGGGGGAGGGTACACAGATACGCAGTATTTT
-,TRBJ1-5,-,TRBV2,CASTGEGNQPQHF,TGTGCCAGCACAGGGGAAGGCAATCAGCCCCAGCATTTT
few,TRBJ2-7,-,TRBV7-8,CASSLGGGREQYF,TGTGCCAGCAGCTTAGGGGGAGGTCGCGAGCAGTACTTC
-,TRBJ2-5,-,TRBV29-1,CSGEGGIGETQYF,TGCAGCGGTGAAGGCGGGATAGGAGAGACCCAGTACTTC
-,TRBJ2-1,TRBD2,TRBV18,CASATSGNTNEQFF,TGTGCCAGCGCGACTAGCGGGAACACGAATGAGCAGTTCTTC
few,TRBJ2-3,-,TRBV10-3,CAISELLAYSTDTQYF,TGTGCCATCAGTGAACTTTTAGCGTATAGCACAGATACGCAGTATTTT
-,TRBJ1-5,-,TRBV30,CAWSVSENQPQHF,TGTGCCTGGAGTGTTTCTGAGAATCAGCCCCAGCATTTT
-,TRBJ2-3,TRBD2,TRBV28,CASTTAGGLVRTDTQYF,TGTGCCAGCACAACAGCGGGAGGGTTAGTTAGGACAGATACGCAGTATTTT
few,TRBJ2-7,-,TRBV2,CATIRGYEQYF,TGTGCCACCATTAGGGGATACGAGCAGTACTTC
few,TRBJ2-1,TRBD2,TRBV5-1,CASSSSVAGGPNEQFF,TGCGCCAGCAGCTCCTCAGTAGCGGGAGGGCCTAATGAGCAGTTCTTC
-,TRBJ2-7,TRBD1,TRBV29-1,CSVTGQGASYEQYF,TGCAGCGTTACGGGACAGGGGGCCTCCTACGAGCAGTACTTC
few,TRBJ2-7,-,TRBV14,CASSDPSSEAYEQYF,TGTGCCAGCAGCGATCCTTCTAGCGAGGCCTACGAGCAGTACTTC
-,TRBJ1-1,-,TRBV29-1,CSARNTEAFF,TGCAGCGCTCGGAACACTGAAGCTTTCTTT
-,TRBJ2-1,TRBD2,TRBV14,CASSQDRGGVYNEQFF,TGTGCCAGCAGCCAAGATCGCGGGGGTGTTTACAATGAGCAGTTCTTC
-,TRBJ2-3,TRBD2,TRBV7-2,CASSLPGGRATDTQYF,TGTGCCAGCAGCCTCCCGGGCGGGAGGGCAACAGATACGCAGTATTTT
-,TRBJ2-1,-,TRBV30,CAWSVRQTTYNEQFF,TGTGCCTGGAGTGTACGACAGACTACCTACAATGAGCAGTTCTTC
once,TRBJ2-7,-,TRBV9,CASSLGFTYEQYF,TGTGCCAGCAGCCTAGGCTTCACCTACGAGCAGTACTTC
-,TRBJ2-5,TRBD1,TRBV5-1,CASSAGTGVTQETQYF,TGCGCCAGCAGCGCCGGGACAGGGGTTACCCAAGAGACCCAGTACTTC
-,TRBJ1-2,-,TRBV30,CAWSPQYGYTF,TGTGCCTGGAGTCCCCAATATGGCTACACCTTC
-,TRBJ1-2,TRBD1,TRBV20-1,CSARPRQGGF,TGCAGTGCTAGGCCCAGACAGGGGGGCTTC
-,TRBJ2-1,TRBD1,TRBV2,CASSEQGADNEQFF,TGTGCCAGCAGTGAACAGGGGGCGGACAATGAGCAGTTCTTC
-,TRBJ2-7,-,TRBV6-5,CAASRSGSYEQYF,TGTGCCGCCTCACGAAGCGGTTCCTACGAGCAGTACTTC
few,TRBJ2-1,-,TRBV30,CAWSDPGRTYNEQFF,TGTGCCTGGAGTGATCCGGGACGTACCTACAATGAGCAGTTCTTC
few,TRBJ2-6,-,TRBV7-2,CASSSGGGANVLTF,TGTGCCAGCAGCTCAGGAGGTGGGGCCAACGTCCTGACTTTC
-,TRBJ2-7,TRBD1,TRBV7-3,CASSLIEGADEQYF,TGTGCCAGCAGCTTAATAGAGGGGGCTGACGAGCAGTACTTC
-,TRBJ2-2,-,TRBV10-3,CAISEGQLNTGELFF,TGTGCCATCAGTGAGGGACAGTTGAACACCGGGGAGCTGTTTTTT
-,TRBJ2-1,-,TRBV30,CAWTPGASYNEQFF,TGTGCCTGGACCCCTGGCGCCAGCTACAATGAGCAGTTCTTC